This record concerns one TCR beta chain sequence. The V segment lost 1 base and the J segment 4 bases; nucleotides outside the gene matches: 4. Germline CDR1 SGHDN, CDR2 FVKESK. This CDR3 region has 16 residues. This sample is drawn from a study of blood T cell repertoires in COVID-19. Turning to the study itself: Sample material is recorded as cDNA or gDNA derived from T cells, B-cell-depleted T cells, or PBMCs.

Under the authors' procedure: How many nucleated cells were present was estimated from reference gene primer amplification. Method: immunoSEQ multiplex PCR; TCRdb's copy keeps in-frame clones and lacks some. Clone size and V and J calls were adopted from that table, with D and trimming inferred from the DNA. This table has fewer than 70,000 clones, roughly nine tenths appearing once. The sequence was obtained from a woman between 70 and 85 years old with active COVID-19. The chain is built from TRBV14 and TRBJ1-4, with 9 bases matching TRBD1. Sequenced: peripheral blood. The CDR3: CASSQARDRVNEKLFF. The CDR3 DNA reads as TGTGCCAGCAGCCAAGCCCGGGACAGGGTTAATGAAAAACTGTTTTTT.